This TCR beta chain is drawn from a study of T-cell memory formation after mild COVID-19. The CDR3 contains 17 residues. V dropped 0 bases and J dropped 4; count of bases not matched to a gene: 7. Germline values: CDR1 LGHNA, CDR2 YSLEER. TCRdb itself ran the 5' RACE reads through MiXCR, one entry per CDR3 protein. The data hold tens of thousands of distinct CDR3 sequences, with around 10% observed a single time. Specimen: PBMCs or a T cell subset sorted from them (not recorded which). The sequence derives from a man between 18 and 29 years old who had mild COVID-19 (a few samples of this study predate the infection). Cell type and time point are not known. This chain links TRBV4-3 with TRBJ2-5; 11 bases align to TRBD2. The CDR3 spells CASSQDIPTSGAETQYF. CDR3 nucleotides: TGCGCCAGCAGCCAAGATATCCCGACTAGCGGGGCAGAGACCCAGTACTTC.